The 11 T cell receptor beta chains listed next were all sequenced from one sample in a study of CD8 T cells in Susac syndrome. Reverse transcription of roughly 0.5 to 1 ug RNA was performed with random hexamers. TCRdb reanalysed the immunoSEQ multiplex PCR reads using MiXCR and keeps one entry per CDR3 protein. There are 100,000 to 150,000 distinct CDR3 sequences in the sample; more than 90% occur only once, and around 0.12% lies in the top ten. The specimen sequenced was CD4+ T cells from PBMCs. These receptors came from a human donor in good health.

The chain is built from TRBV27 and TRBJ2-1, with D perhaps TRBD1 or TRBD2 (5 bases each). CDR3 length equals 13 residues. Trimming removed 5 bases from V and 9 bases from J, with 14 bases in between. Germline V gene sequence: CDR1 MNHEY, CDR2 SMNVEV (reference sequence). Here the CDR3 DNA reads TGTGCCAGCAGTCCGGGACCCCGCAGTGAGCAGTTCTTC. As protein: CASSPGPRSEQFF.

The chain links TRBV3-1 to TRBJ2-7; D ambiguous. CDR1 is LGHDT, CDR2 YNNKEL, per germline (reference sequence). Trimming took 4 bases from V and 9 from J, leaving 16 bases between them. The CDR3 contains 13 residues. CDR3 DNA: TGTGCCAGCAGCCCACTGGGGTCCGAAGGGCAGTACTTC. It codes for CASSPLGSEGQYF.

This clonotype showed up just once. The chain carries TRBV3-1 and TRBJ2-1; D possibly corresponds to TRBD2 (5 bases). Trimming removed 1 base at V and 12 bases at J, with 10 bases between. Per germline, CDR1 LGHDT and CDR2 YNNKEL (reference sequence). The CDR3 length is 12 residues. The CDR3, as DNA: TGTGCCAGCAGCCAAGGTAACGCGGGGCAGTTCTTC. It is translated as CASSQGNAGQFF.

This chain uses TRBV5-1 with TRBJ2-1; D might be TRBD2 (5 bases). The ends were cut back, 0 bases at V and 7 bases at J, with 11 bases in the middle. CDR1 SGHRS and CDR2 YFSETQ come from the germline V gene. CDR3 size: 14 residues. The CDR3 loop reads CASSLGRRQNEQFF. CDR3 coding DNA: TGCGCCAGCAGCTTGGGTAGGAGGCAGAATGAGCAGTTCTTC.

The chain has TRBV2 and TRBJ2-3; either TRBD1 or TRBD2 may fit D (6 bases each). Trimming left V 7 bases short and J 0 bases short, with 14 bases between. The CDR3 length is 15 residues. Germline-derived CDR1 and CDR2 are SNHLY and FYNNEI. As DNA, the CDR3 is TGTGCCAGCAATCGATGGGGGGCTAGCACAGATACGCAGTATTTT. It is translated as CASNRWGASTDTQYF.

The chain has TRBV29-1 and TRBJ1-1; D not certain. CDR1 is SQVTM and CDR2 is ANQGSEA in the germline V gene. Trimming took off 3 bases at V and 3 bases at J, with 11 bases between the two ends. CDR3 length: 13 residues. In nucleotides, the CDR3 is TGCAGCGTTGAGGTGTCCTACGACACTGAAGCTTTCTTT. It translates to CSVEVSYDTEAFF.

This sequence joins TRBV20-1 and TRBJ1-4; a possible D gene is TRBD1 (5 bases). V was trimmed by 2 bases and J by 11 bases, leaving 15 bases between them. Germline V gene sequence: CDR1 DFQATT, CDR2 SNEGSKA (reference sequence). CDR3 size: 13 residues. CDR3 bases: TGCAGTGCTAGACCCGGGGGGGTAGAGAAACTGTTTTTT. This gives the protein CSARPGGVEKLFF.

The rearrangement uses TRBV19 and TRBJ2-1; 7 bases match TRBD1. The CDR3 runs to 15 residues. Trimming at V came to 6 bases and at J to 2 bases, leaving 7 bases not matched to a gene. The germline CDR1 and CDR2 sequences are LNHDA and SQIVND (reference sequence). The CDR3 is CASRTGQTPYNEQFF. The CDR3 DNA is TGTGCCAGTAGGACGGGACAGACCCCCTACAATGAGCAGTTCTTC. Complete variable domain (other parts from reference TRBV19 and TRBJ2-1): DGGITQSPKYLFRKEGQNVTLSCEQNLNHDAMYWYRQDPGQGLRLIYYSQIVNDFQKGDIAEGYSVSREKKESFPLTVTSAQKNPTAFYLCASRTGQTPYNEQFFGPGTRLTVL.

The chain joins TRBV20-1 to TRBJ2-5, with 9 bases that match TRBD1. This CDR3 is 14 amino acids long. Germline assignment: CDR1 DFQATT and CDR2 SNEGSKA (reference sequence). Trimming removed 6 bases from V and 9 bases from J; junction bases left unmatched: 14. The CDR3 DNA follows: TGCAGTGCCACTGAGGGACAGGGAACCGGGGCCCAGTACTTC. Protein sequence: CSATEGQGTGAQYF.

The table lists this clonotype with a count of one. The rearrangement links TRBV29-1 to TRBJ2-1; 10 bases fit TRBD2. Unmatched junction bases numbered 3, after V lost 3 bases and J lost 4 bases. This CDR3 region has 14 residues. The germline V gene encodes CDR1 SQVTM and CDR2 ANQGSEA. The CDR3 nucleotides read TGCAGCGTTGACAGCGGGAGGGGATACAATGAGCAGTTCTTC. Protein: CSVDSGRGYNEQFF.

The chain has TRBV7-2 and TRBJ2-2, with D perhaps matching TRBD1 or TRBD2 (5 bases each). Germline V CDR1 and CDR2: SGHTA, FQGNSA. The length of the CDR3 is 15 residues. Trimming removed 3 bases from V and 1 base from J, with 9 bases in between. In DNA form, the CDR3 reads TGTGCCAGCAGCTTGGGACCGTTGAACACCGGGGAGCTGTTTTTT. Translation gives CASSLGPLNTGELFF.